The TCR beta chain under discussion was sequenced for a study of monozygotic twins with inflammatory bowel disease. One entry per CDR3 protein, without DNA, is what TCRdb gives after re-calling the 5' RACE reads. The sample table sets out a few hundred thousand distinct CDR3 sequences. The germline V gene encodes CDR1 DFQATT and CDR2 SNEGSKA (reference sequence). This CDR3 region has 15 residues. This rearrangement joins TRBV20-1 to TRBJ2-7; TCRdb picks TRBD2, but there is no DNA to check that call. Sample: blood. This TCR was recovered from a human donor with ulcerative colitis or Crohn's disease, or a healthy co-twin of an affected twin (not recorded which). CDR3 residues: CSARDPEGFTYEQYF.